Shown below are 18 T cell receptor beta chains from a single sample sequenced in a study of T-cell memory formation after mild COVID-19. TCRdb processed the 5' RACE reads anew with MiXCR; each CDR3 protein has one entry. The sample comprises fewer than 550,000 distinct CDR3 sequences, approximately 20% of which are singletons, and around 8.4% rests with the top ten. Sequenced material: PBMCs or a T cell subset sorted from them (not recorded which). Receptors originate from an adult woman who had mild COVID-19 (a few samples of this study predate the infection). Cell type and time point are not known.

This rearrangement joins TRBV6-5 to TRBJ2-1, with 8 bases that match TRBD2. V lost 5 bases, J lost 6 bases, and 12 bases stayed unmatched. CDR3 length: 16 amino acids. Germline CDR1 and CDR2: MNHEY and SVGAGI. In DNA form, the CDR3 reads TGTGCCAGCAGTCGAACCGTAGCGGGGTTTGGCAATGAGCAGTTCTTC. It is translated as CASSRTVAGFGNEQFF.

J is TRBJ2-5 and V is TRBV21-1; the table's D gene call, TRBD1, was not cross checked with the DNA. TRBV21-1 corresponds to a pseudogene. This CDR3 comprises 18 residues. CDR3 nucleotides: TGTGCCAGCAGCCCACTACCCAGACAGGGGCCTAGTAGTGGGACCCAGTACTTC. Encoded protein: CASSPLPRQGPSSGTQYF.

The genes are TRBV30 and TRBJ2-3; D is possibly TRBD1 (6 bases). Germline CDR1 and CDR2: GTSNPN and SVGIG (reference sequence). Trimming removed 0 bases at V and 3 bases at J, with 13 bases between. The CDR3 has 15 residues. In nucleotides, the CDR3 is TGTGCCTGGAGTGTAAATAGGGGGTGGACAGATACGCAGTATTTT. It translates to CAWSVNRGWTDTQYF. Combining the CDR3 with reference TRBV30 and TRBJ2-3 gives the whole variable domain SQTIHQWPATLVQPVGSPLSLECTVEGTSNPNLYWYRQAAGRGLQLLFYSVGIGQISSEVPQNLSASRPQDRQFILSSKKLLLSDSGFYLCAWSVNRGWTDTQYFGPGTRLTVL.

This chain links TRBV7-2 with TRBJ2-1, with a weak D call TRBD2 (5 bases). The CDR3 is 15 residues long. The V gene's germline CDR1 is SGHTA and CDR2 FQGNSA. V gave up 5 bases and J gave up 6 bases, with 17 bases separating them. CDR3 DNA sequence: TGTGCCAGCAGCGAACTCACACTAGAAGGCAATGAGCAGTTCTTC. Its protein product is CASSELTLEGNEQFF.

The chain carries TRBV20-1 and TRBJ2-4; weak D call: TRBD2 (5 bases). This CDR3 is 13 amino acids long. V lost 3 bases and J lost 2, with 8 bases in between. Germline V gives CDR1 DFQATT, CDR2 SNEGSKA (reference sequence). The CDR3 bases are TGCAGTGCTAGCGGGAAATCCAAAAACATTCAGTACTTC. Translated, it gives CSASGKSKNIQYF.

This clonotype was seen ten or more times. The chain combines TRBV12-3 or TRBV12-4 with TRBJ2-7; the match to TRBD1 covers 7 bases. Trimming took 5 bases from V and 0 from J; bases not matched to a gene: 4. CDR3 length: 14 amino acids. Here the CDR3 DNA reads TGTGCCAGCAGTCCCGGGACAGTCTCCTACGAGCAGTACTTC. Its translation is CASSPGTVSYEQYF.

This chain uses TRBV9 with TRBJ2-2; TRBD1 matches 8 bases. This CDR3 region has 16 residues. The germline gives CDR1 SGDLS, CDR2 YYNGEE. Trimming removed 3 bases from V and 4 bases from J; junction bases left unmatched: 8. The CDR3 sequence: CASSGDRGWGTGELFF. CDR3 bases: TGTGCCAGCAGCGGCGACAGGGGATGGGGCACCGGGGAGCTGTTTTTT. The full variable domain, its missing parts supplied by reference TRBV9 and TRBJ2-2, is DSGVTQTPKHLITATGQRVTLRCSPRSGDLSVYWYQQSLDQGLQFLIQYYNGEERAKGNILERFSAQQFPDLHSELNLSSLELGDSALYFCASSGDRGWGTGELFFGEGSRLTVL.

The CDR3 is CASSRWTGYGYTF. In DNA form, the CDR3 reads TGTGCCAGCAGCCGTTGGACAGGGTATGGCTACACCTTC. The chain carries TRBV7-9 and TRBJ1-2, with 8 bases matching TRBD1. The CDR3 sequence is 13 residues long. CDR1 SEHNR and CDR2 FQNEAQ come from the germline V gene (reference sequence). J was trimmed by 5 bases and V by 5 bases; bases with no gene match: 4. Variable domain in full (rest from reference TRBV7-9 and TRBJ1-2): DTGVSQNPRHKITKRGQNVTFRCDPISEHNRLYWYRQTLGQGPEFLTYFQNEAQLEKSRLLSDRFSAERPKGSFSTLEIQRTEQGDSAMYLCASSRWTGYGYTFGSGTRLTVV.

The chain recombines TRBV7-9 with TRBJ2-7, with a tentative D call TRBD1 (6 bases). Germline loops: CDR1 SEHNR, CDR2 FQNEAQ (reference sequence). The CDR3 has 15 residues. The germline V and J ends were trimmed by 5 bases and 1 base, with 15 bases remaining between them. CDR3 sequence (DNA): TGTGCCAGCAGCCCAACCGACAGGCCGTCCTACGAGCAGTACTTC. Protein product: CASSPTDRPSYEQYF.

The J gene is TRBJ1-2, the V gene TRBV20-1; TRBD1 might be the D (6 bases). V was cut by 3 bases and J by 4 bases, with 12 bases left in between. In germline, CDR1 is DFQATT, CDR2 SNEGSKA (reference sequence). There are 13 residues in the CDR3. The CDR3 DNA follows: TGCAGTGCTAGCGCCGGGGGCGTCTATGGCTACACCTTC. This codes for CSASAGGVYGYTF.

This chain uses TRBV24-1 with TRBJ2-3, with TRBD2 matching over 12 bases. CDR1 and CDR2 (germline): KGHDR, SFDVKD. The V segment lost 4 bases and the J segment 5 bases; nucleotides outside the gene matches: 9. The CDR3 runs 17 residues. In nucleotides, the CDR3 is TGTGCCACCAGTGACCCGACTAGCGGGGGTCTGGGAGATACGCAGTATTTT. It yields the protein CATSDPTSGGLGDTQYF.

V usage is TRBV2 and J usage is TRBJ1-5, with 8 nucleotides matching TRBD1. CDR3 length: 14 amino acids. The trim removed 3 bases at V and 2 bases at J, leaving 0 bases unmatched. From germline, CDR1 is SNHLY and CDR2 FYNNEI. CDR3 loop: CASSEDRGNQPQHF. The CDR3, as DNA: TGTGCCAGCAGTGAGGACAGGGGCAATCAGCCCCAGCATTTT. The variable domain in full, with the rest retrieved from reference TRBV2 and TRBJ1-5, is EPEVTQTPSHQVTQMGQEVILRCVPISNHLYFYWYRQILGQKVEFLVSFYNNEISEKSEIFDDQFSVERPDGSNFTLKIRSTKLEDSAMYFCASSEDRGNQPQHFGDGTRLSIL.

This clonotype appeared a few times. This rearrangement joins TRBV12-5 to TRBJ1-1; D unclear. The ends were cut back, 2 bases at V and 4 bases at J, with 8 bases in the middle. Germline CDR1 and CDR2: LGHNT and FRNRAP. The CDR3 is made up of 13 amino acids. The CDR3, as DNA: TGTGCTAGTGGTTTGAGAGCAGGCACTGAAGCTTTCTTT. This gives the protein CASGLRAGTEAFF.

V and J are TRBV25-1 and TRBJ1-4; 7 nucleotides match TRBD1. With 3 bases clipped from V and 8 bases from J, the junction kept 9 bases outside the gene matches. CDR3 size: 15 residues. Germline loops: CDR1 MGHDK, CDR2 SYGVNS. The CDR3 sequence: CASSDKGAGREKLFF. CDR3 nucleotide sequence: TGTGCCAGCAGTGACAAGGGGGCGGGTCGGGAAAAACTGTTTTTT.

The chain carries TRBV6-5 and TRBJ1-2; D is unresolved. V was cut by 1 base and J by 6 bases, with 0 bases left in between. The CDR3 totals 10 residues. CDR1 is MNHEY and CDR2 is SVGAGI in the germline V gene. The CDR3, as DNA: TGTGCCAGCAGTTACTATGGCTACACCTTC. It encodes CASSYYGYTF.

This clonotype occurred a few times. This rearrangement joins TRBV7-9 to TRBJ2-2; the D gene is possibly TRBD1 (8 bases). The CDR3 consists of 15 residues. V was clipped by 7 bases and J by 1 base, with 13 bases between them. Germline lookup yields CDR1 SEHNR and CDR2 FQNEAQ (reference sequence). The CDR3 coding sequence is TGTGCCAGCACCACAGGGGGGGTGAACACCGGGGAGCTGTTTTTT. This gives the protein CASTTGGVNTGELFF. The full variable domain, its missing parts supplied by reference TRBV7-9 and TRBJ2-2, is DTGVSQNPRHKITKRGQNVTFRCDPISEHNRLYWYRQTLGQGPEFLTYFQNEAQLEKSRLLSDRFSAERPKGSFSTLEIQRTEQGDSAMYLCASTTGGVNTGELFFGEGSRLTVL.

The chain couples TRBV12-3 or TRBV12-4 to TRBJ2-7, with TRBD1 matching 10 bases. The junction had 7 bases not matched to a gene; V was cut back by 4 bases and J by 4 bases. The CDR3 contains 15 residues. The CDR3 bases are TGTGCCAGCAGTTCCCGGGACAGGGGTGAGTACGAGCAGTACTTC. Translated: CASSSRDRGEYEQYF.

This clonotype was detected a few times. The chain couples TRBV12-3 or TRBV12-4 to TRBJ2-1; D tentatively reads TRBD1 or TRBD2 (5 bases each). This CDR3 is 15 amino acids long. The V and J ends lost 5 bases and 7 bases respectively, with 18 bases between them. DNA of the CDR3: TGTGCCAGCAGTAAACTCGGGACCGCAAGGAATGAGCAGTTCTTC. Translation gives CASSKLGTARNEQFF.